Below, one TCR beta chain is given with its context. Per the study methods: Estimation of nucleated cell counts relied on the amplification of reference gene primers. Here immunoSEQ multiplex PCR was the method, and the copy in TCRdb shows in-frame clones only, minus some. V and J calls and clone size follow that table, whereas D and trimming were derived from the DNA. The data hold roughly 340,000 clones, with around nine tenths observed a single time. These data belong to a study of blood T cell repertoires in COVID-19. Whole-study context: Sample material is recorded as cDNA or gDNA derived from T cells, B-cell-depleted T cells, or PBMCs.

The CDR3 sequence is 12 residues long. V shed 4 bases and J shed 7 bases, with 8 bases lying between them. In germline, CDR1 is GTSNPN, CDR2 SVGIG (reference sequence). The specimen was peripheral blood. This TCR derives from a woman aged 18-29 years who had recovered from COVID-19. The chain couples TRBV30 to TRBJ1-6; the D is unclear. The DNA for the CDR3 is TGTGCCTGGACTTCCTCGAATTCACCCCTCCACTTT. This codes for CAWTSSNSPLHF.